The T cell receptor (beta chain) under discussion was sequenced for a study of a mutant IDH1 vaccine in newly diagnosed glioma. Across the whole study: Commencement of vaccination occurred 4-6 weeks following radiotherapy alone, or concurrently with temozolomide cycles. Study observations and caveats: Among top peripheral T cell clonotypes, changes seemed unrelated to pseudoprogression. Of all patients, approximately 93% showed vaccine-induced immune responses.

As for time point: week 35, safety follow-up. A 20-mer mutant IDH1 peptide at 300 ug was injected subcutaneously with topical imiquimod. Points on this clone: Its antigen is currently unknown.

Germline CDR1 is KGHSH and CDR2 is LQKENI. The V gene end was trimmed by 6 bases and the J gene end by 4 bases; junction bases not matched to a gene: 4. This CDR3 is 13 amino acids long. Assay used: immunoSEQ multiplex PCR; TCRdb lists only in-frame clones, some missing. The sample lists about 54,000 clones, 84% occurring once. The sequence derives from a woman aged 18-30 years with glioma. The rearrangement joins TRBV18 to TRBJ2-7; 9 bases line up with TRBD1. Sequenced here: PBMCs, sampled from a glioma patient whose treatment included an IDH1 peptide vaccine. CDR3 sequence reads: CASSPGTGYEQYF. CDR3 DNA sequence: TGTGCCAGCTCCCCCGGGACAGGGTACGAGCAGTACTTC.